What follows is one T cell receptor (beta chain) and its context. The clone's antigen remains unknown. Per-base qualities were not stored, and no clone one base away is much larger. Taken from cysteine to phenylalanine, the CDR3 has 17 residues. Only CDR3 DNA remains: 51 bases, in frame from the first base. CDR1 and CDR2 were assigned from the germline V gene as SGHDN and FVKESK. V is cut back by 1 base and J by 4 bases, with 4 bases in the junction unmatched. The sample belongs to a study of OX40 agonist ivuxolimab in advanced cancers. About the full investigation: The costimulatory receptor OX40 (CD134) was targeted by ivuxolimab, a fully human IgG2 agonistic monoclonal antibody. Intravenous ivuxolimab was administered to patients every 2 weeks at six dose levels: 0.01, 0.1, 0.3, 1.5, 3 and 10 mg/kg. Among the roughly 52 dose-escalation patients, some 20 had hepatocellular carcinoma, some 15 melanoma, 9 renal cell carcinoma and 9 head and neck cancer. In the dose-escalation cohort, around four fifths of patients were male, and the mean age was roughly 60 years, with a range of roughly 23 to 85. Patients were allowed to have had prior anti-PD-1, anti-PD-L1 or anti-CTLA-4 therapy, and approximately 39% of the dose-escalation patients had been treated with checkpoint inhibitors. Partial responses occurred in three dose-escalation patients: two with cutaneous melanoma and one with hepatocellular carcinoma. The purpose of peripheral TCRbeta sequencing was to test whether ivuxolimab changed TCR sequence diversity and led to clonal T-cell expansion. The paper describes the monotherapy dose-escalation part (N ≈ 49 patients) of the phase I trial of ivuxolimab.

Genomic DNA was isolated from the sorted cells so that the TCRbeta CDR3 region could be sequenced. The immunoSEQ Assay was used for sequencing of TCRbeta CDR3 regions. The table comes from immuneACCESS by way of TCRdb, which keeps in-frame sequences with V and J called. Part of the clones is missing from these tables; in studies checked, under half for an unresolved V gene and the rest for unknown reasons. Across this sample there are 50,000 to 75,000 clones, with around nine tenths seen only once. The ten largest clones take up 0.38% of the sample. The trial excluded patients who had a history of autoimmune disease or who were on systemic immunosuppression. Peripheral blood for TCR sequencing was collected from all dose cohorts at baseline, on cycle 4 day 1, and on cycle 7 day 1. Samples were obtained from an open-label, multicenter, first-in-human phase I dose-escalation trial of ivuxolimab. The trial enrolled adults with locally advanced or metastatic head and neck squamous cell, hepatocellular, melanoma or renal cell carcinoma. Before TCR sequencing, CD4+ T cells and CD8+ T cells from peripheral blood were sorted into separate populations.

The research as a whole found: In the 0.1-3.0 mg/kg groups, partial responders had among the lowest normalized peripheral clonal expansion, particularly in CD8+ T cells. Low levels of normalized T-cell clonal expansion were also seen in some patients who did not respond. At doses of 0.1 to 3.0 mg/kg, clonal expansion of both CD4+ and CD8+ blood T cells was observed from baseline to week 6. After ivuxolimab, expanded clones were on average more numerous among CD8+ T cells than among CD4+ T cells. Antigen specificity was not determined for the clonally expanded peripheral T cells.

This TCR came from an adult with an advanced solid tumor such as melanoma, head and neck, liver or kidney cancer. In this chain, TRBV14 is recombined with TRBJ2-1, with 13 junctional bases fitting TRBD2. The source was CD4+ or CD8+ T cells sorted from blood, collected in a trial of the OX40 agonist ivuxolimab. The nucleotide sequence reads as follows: TGTGCCAGCAGCCAAGGAAGACTAGCGGGGGGATACAATGAGCAGTTCTTC. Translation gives CASSQGRLAGGYNEQFF. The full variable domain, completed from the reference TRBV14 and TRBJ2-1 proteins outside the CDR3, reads EAGVTQFPSHSVIEKGQTVTLRCDPISGHDNLYWYRRVMGKEIKFLLHFVKESKQDESGMPNNRFLAERTGGTYSTLKVQPAELEDSGVYFCASSQGRLAGGYNEQFFGPGTRLTVL.